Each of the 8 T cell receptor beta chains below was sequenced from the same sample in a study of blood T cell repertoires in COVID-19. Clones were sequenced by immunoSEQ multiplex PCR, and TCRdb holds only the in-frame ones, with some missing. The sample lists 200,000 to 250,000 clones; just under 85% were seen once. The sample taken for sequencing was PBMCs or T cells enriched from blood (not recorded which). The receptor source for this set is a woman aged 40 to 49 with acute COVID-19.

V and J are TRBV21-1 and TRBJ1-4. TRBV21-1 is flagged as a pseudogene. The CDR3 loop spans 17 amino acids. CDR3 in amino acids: CASSKVETFSGGEKLFF. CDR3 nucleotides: TGTGCCAGCAGCAAGGTGGAGACGTTCTCCGGGGGTGAAAAACTGTTTTTT.

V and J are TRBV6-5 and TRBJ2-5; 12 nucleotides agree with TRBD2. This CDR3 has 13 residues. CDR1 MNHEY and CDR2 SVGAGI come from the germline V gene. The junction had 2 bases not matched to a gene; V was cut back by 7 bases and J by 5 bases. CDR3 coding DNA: TGTGCCAGCATGGGACTAGCGGGCGAGACCCAGTACTTC. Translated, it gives CASMGLAGETQYF.

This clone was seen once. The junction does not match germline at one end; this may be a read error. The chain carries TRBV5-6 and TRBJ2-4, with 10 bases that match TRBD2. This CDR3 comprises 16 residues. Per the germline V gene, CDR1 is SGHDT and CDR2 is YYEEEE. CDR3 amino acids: CASTLGASGGRNIQYF. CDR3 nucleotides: TGTGCCAGCACCTTGGGGGCTAGCGGGGGCCGAAACATTCAGTACTTC.

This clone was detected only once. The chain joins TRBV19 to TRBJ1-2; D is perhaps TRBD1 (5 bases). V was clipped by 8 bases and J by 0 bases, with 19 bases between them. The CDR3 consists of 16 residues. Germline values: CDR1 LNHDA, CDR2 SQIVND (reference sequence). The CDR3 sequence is CASRPPVSGTNYGYTF. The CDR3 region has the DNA TGTGCCAGTCGGCCACCAGTATCAGGGACTAACTATGGCTACACCTTC. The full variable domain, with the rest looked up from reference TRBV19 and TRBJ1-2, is DGGITQSPKYLFRKEGQNVTLSCEQNLNHDAMYWYRQDPGQGLRLIYYSQIVNDFQKGDIAEGYSVSREKKESFPLTVTSAQKNPTAFYLCASRPPVSGTNYGYTFGSGTRLTVV.

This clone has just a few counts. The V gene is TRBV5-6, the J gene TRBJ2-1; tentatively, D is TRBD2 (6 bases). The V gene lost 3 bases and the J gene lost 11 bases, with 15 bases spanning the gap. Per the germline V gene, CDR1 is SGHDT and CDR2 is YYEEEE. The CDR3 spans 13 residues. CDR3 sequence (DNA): TGTGCCAGCAGCTCCAGAATGGGGGGAAAGCAGTTCTTC. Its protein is CASSSRMGGKQFF.

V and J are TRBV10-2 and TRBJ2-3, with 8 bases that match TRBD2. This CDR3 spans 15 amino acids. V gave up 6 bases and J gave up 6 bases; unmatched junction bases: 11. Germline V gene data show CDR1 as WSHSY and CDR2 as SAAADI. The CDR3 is CASSPRSGSKDTQYF. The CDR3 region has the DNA TGCGCCAGCAGCCCCAGGAGCGGGAGTAAGGATACGCAGTATTTT.

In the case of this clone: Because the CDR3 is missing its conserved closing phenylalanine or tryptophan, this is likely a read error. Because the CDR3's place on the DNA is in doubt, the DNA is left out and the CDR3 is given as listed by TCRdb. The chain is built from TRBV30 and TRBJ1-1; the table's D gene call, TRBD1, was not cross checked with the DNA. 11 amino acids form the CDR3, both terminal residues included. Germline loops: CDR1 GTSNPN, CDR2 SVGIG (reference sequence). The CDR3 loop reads CAWSEGPRFRV.

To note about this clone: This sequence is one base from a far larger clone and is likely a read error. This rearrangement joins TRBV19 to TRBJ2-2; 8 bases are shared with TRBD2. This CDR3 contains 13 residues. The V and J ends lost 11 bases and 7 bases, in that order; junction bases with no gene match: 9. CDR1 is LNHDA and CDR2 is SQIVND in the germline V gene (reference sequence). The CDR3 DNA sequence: TGTGCCCCGGACGGGGGGGGCATCGGGGAGCTGTTTTTT. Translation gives CAPDGGGIGELFF.